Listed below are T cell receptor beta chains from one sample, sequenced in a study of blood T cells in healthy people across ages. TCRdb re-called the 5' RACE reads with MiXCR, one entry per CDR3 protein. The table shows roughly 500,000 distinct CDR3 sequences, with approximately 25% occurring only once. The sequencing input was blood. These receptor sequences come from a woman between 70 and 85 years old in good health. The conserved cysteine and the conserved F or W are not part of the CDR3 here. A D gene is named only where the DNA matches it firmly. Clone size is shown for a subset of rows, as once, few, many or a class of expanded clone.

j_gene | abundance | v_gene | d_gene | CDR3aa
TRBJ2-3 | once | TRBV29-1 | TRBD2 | SVEGEWTSGRANFLDTQY
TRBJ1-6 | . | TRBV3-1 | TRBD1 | ASSHRTGYNSPLH
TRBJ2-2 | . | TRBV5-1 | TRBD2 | ASSLRLASFTGELF
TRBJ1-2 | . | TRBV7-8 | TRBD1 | ASSVFSRDRGPIYYGYT
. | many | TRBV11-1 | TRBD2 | ASSFGLAGGPGGEQF
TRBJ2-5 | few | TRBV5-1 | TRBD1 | ASSTGQGEGVETQY
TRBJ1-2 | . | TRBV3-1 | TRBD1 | ASSPGTVVSGYT
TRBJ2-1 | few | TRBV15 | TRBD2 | ATSLILAGRYNEQF
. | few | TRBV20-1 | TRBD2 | SARRTSGGLYNEQF
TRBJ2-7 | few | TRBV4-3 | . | ASSLLGNEQY
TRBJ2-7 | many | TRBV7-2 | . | ASSSRQYEQY
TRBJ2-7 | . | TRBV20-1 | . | SATEGPYEQY
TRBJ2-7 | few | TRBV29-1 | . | SVDWAQGSEQY
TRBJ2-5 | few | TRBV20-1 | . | SASPGEETQY
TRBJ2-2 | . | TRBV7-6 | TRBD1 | ASSLAMGQGATGELF
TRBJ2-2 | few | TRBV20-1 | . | SARIAGGANTGELF
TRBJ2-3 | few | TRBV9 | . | ASSVAGYASASKDTQY
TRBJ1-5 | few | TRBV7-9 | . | ASSSTGLGNQPQH
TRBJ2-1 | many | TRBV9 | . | ASSVTNNEQF
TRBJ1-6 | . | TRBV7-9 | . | ASSLEGGYSPLH
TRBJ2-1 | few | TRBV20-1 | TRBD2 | SALGLAGHTYNEQF
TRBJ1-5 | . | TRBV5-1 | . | ASSWRQYSNQPQH
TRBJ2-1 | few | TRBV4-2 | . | ASSQVGGPTYNEQF
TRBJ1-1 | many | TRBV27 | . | ASSSLTGTKMDTEAF